This TCR beta chain was recovered during a study of T cell responses to AZD1222 COVID-19 vaccine. Second-dose schedules of about 4 or about 12 weeks were combined. Findings and caveats of the study: Within unmutated variant regions lay the reported targets of nearly half of spike-specific TCRs. The span of vaccine-associated CD4 TCRs extended across spike, with dominance at 160-218 and 743-854. The sample set comprised mostly white British donors with more females, and clonal diversity was possibly underestimated.

Some clones are missing from TCRdb's copy, which holds only in-frame ones; the method was immunoSEQ multiplex PCR. The sample has some 130,000 clones, 85% to 95% seen once; the top ten hold 6.5% to 8.5%. The CDR3 has 13 amino acids. V was cut by 3 bases and J by 5 bases, with 8 bases left in between. The germline gives CDR1 LNHDA, CDR2 SQIVND (reference sequence). This clone was detected once. The target antigen is unknown. The sample was peripheral blood, taken 28 days after the second AZD1222 dose. The chain combines TRBV19 with TRBJ1-5; no firm D call. This clonotype originated in an adult who received the AZD1222 COVID-19 vaccine. CDR3 sequence: CASSIRVYQPQHF. As DNA, the CDR3 is TGTGCCAGTAGTATCCGGGTGTATCAGCCCCAGCATTTT.